This TCR beta chain was identified in a study of neoadjuvant anti-PD-1 for oral cavity cancer. At the level of the study: Patients without progression got a fourth dose around day 43.

Produced via immunoSEQ multiplex PCR; TCRdb's table is partial and in-frame only. The sample includes 60,000 to 75,000 clones, about 83% of them seen just once. The receptor's source is a person aged 35 to 85 with oral cavity squamous cell carcinoma. Specimen: PBMCs, collected before nivolumab (anti-PD-1) treatment.

The CDR3 here is CASSAWDYEQYF. The CDR3, as DNA: TGTGCCAGCAGCGCGTGGGACTACGAGCAGTACTTC. The rearrangement uses TRBV5-5 and TRBJ2-7; D not resolved. V lost 4 bases, J lost 3 bases, and 8 bases lay in between. Germline V lookup: CDR1 SGHKS, CDR2 YYEKEE (reference sequence). CDR3 length: 12 residues.